This T cell receptor (beta chain) stems from a study of cytomegalovirus exposure and HLA in healthy donors. Across the study: Earlier, 150 million to 200 million T cells were analyzed, and about 120 million unique TCR beta sequences were found among them.

At collection, donors were nominally healthy, but unrecorded immune exposures were probable. Notes on this clone: Its antigen remains unidentified.

With 60 Vbeta and 13 Jbeta primers, the PCR was carried out. Here immunoSEQ multiplex PCR was the method, and the copy in TCRdb shows in-frame clones only, minus some. The sample table includes tens of thousands of clones. Points from the study as a whole: TCR association rates varied by HLA locus in a later analysis, with DRB1 highest and HLA-C lowest. More clonal expansion characterized HLA-associated TCR beta chains than equally common others in a later analysis.

Input material: PBMCs. The source is a woman between 35 and 50 years old in good health and CMV-seropositive.

CDR3 bases: TGTGCCAGCAGCTTAGTACTAGCGGGAGCGAAAGAGCAGTACTTC. Protein: CASSLVLAGAKEQYF. The rearrangement joins TRBV11-3 to TRBJ2-5; TRBD2 matches at 11 bases. The CDR3 is 15 residues long. After removal of 1 base from V and 11 bases from J, the junction contained 9 bases not matched to a gene. CDR1 is SGHNT and CDR2 is YENEEA in the germline V gene.